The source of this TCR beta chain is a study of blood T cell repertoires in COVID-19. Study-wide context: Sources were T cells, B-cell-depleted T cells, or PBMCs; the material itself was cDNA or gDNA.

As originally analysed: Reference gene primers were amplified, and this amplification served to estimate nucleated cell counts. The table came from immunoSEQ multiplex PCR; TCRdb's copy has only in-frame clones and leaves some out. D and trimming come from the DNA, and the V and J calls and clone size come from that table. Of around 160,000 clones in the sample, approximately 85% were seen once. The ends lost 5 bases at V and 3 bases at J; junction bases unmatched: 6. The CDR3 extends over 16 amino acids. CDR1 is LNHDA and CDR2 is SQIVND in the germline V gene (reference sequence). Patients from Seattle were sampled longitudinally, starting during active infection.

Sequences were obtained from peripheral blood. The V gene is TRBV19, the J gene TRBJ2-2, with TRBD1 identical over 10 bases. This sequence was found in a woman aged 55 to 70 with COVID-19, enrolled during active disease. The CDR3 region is CASSSGTGDDTGELFF. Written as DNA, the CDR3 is TGTGCCAGTAGTTCCGGGACAGGGGATGACACCGGGGAGCTGTTTTTT.